The 29 T cell receptor beta chains given below trace back to one sample, sequenced in a study of memory CD4+ T cells and cytomegalovirus serostatus (dated by TCRdb to the late 2010s). A FACSAria II was used to sort memory CD4+ T cells, defined as single viable CD3+CD4+CD8-CD45RO+ cells. Libraries were prepared through the immunoSEQ multiplex PCR assay. TCRdb's version of the immuneACCESS table is confined to in-frame rearrangements and falls short of the full clone set. An unresolved V gene accounts for under half of the shortfall where checked; the remainder is of unknown origin. This sample is represented by around 50,000 clones; 60% to 80% of them were singletons. The top ten hold about 0.64% of the sample. Sequencing was done on a sample of memory CD4+ T cells from blood. These receptors were obtained from an adult in good health and CMV-seronegative.

This chain uses TRBV27 with TRBJ2-2; D is perhaps TRBD2 (5 bases). CDR3 length: 13 residues. Trimming took 4 bases from V and 5 from J, leaving 8 bases between them. In germline, CDR1 is MNHEY, CDR2 SMNVEV (reference sequence). The CDR3 protein is CASSWGETGELFF. The CDR3 bases are TGTGCCAGCAGTTGGGGAGAGACCGGGGAGCTGTTTTTT.

The J gene is TRBJ2-4, the V gene TRBV6-5, with D possibly being TRBD2 (5 bases). CDR1 and CDR2 (germline): MNHEY, SVGAGI. This CDR3 comprises 14 residues. Trimming pared 2 bases from V and 6 bases from J, leaving 11 bases between. CDR3 region: CASSYPGKGNIQYF. DNA of the CDR3: TGTGCCAGCAGTTACCCGGGGAAGGGAAACATTCAGTACTTC.

The rearrangement links TRBV30 to TRBJ1-1, with D possibly TRBD1 on 6 matching bases. Germline CDR1 reads GTSNPN; CDR2 reads SVGIG (reference sequence). The germline V and J ends were trimmed by 3 bases and 3 bases, with 17 bases remaining between them. This CDR3 region has 15 residues. CDR3 region: CAWRKGHLTDTEAFF. The CDR3 nucleotides read TGTGCCTGGAGGAAGGGACATCTCACAGACACTGAAGCTTTCTTT.

V usage is TRBV19 and J usage is TRBJ2-1, with TRBD2 matching over 13 bases. J was trimmed by 0 bases and V by 10 bases; bases with no gene match: 15. Germline V gene lookup returns CDR1 LNHDA and CDR2 SQIVND (reference sequence). The CDR3 sequence is 19 residues long. CDR3 nucleotides: TGTGCCATAGCACCGGGACTAGCGGGAACTCGGGGCTCCTACAATGAGCAGTTCTTC. Protein: CAIAPGLAGTRGSYNEQFF.

The chain couples TRBV19 to TRBJ1-2; 9 bases align to TRBD1. V lost 2 bases to trimming and J lost 7 bases; unmatched junction nucleotides: 2. The germline V gene has CDR1 LNHDA and CDR2 SQIVND (reference sequence). The CDR3 has 13 amino acids. The CDR3 bases are TGTGCCAGTAGTATACGGACAGGGGTTGGCTACACCTTC. Amino acids: CASSIRTGVGYTF.

This clone showed up just a few times. V gene TRBV6-6 combines with J gene TRBJ2-1; 8 bases align to TRBD2. Trimming removed 0 bases from V and 4 bases from J; junction bases left unmatched: 2. Germline lookup yields CDR1 MNHNY and CDR2 SVGAGI (reference sequence). The CDR3 extends over 15 amino acids. In DNA form, the CDR3 reads TGTGCCAGCAGTTACTCTAGCGGGATATACAATGAGCAGTTCTTC. Translated: CASSYSSGIYNEQFF.

This clone was counted a few times. The chain has TRBV10-1 and TRBJ2-7; 7 bases agree with TRBD1. The CDR3 is 14 amino acids. V lost 6 bases, J lost 5 bases, and 10 bases stayed unmatched. Per the germline V gene, CDR1 is WNHNN and CDR2 is SYGVQD (reference sequence). CDR3 nucleotide sequence: TGCGCCAGCAGCTCCGGGACAGTCCTGGACGAGCAGTACTTC. It specifies CASSSGTVLDEQYF.

The chain joins TRBV28 to TRBJ1-5, with 9 bases matching TRBD1. Germline V gene sequence: CDR1 MDHEN, CDR2 SYDVKM. The CDR3 totals 16 residues. After removal of 5 bases from V and 2 bases from J, the junction contained 7 bases not matched to a gene. CDR3 in DNA: TGTGCCAGCAGTCTGGACAGGGGAGGAGGCAATCAGCCCCAGCATTTT. This encodes CASSLDRGGGNQPQHF.

In DNA form, the CDR3 reads TGTGCCAGCAGCCAGGCGGGGCAGGGAGGAGAAAAACTGTTTTTT. Protein sequence: CASSQAGQGGEKLFF. The chain couples TRBV6-1 to TRBJ1-4; a weak D match, TRBD1 (5 bases). Looked up from germline, CDR1 is MNHNS and CDR2 is SASEGT. This CDR3 has 15 residues. Trimming cost V 6 bases and J 8 bases, with 19 bases left between them.

The gene calls are TRBV11-3 and TRBJ2-1; a weak D match, TRBD1 (5 bases). Between the trimmed V and J ends, which lost 5 bases and 5 bases, there was a span of 19 bases. Germline V CDR1 and CDR2: SGHNT, YENEEA. The CDR3 is 16 residues long. This CDR3 reads CASSTPPRARNNEQFF. The CDR3 region has the DNA TGTGCCAGCAGCACCCCTCCCAGGGCTCGAAACAATGAGCAGTTCTTC.

The V gene is TRBV30, the J gene TRBJ2-1; D remains unclear. CDR3 length: 13 amino acids. Germline-derived CDR1 and CDR2 are GTSNPN and SVGIG (reference sequence). V was pared by 0 bases and J by 9 bases, with 12 bases between. The CDR3 spells CAWSVSSFGEQFF. The CDR3 DNA is TGTGCCTGGAGTGTAAGTAGCTTCGGTGAGCAGTTCTTC. Full variable domain (rest looked up from reference TRBV30 and TRBJ2-1): SQTIHQWPATLVQPVGSPLSLECTVEGTSNPNLYWYRQAAGRGLQLLFYSVGIGQISSEVPQNLSASRPQDRQFILSSKKLLLSDSGFYLCAWSVSSFGEQFFGPGTRLTVL.

The chain is built from TRBV14 and TRBJ1-1, with unresolved D. This CDR3 spans 20 amino acids. V lost 7 bases, J lost 1 base, and 31 bases lay in between. Germline V CDR1 and CDR2: SGHDN, FVKESK. The CDR3 DNA reads TGTGCCAGCACCACTTACGGTGGGTGGACCCCCGACTTAAGGAACACTGAAGCTTTCTTT. Its protein product is CASTTYGGWTPDLRNTEAFF.

This clone was found once. The chain joins TRBV7-8 to TRBJ1-5; 9 bases line up with TRBD1. Germline V gene lookup returns CDR1 SGHVS and CDR2 FQNEAQ. The CDR3 loop spans 16 amino acids. J was trimmed by 9 bases and V by 5 bases; bases with no gene match: 14. CDR3 in amino acids: CASSTATGGALLPQHF. The CDR3 nucleotides are TGTGCCAGCAGCACGGCTACAGGGGGCGCTTTGCTGCCCCAGCATTTT.

This clone was seen a handful of times. The chain combines TRBV28 with TRBJ1-2; 7 nucleotides line up with TRBD1. Germline assignment: CDR1 MDHEN and CDR2 SYDVKM. V trimming: 10 bases; J trimming: 8 bases; junction bases outside the gene matches: 16. There are 14 residues in the CDR3. CDR3: CATLLGGAVLGYTF. CDR3 sequence (DNA): TGTGCCACCCTCCTAGGGGGCGCGGTGTTGGGCTACACCTTC.

The chain joins TRBV7-8 to TRBJ2-7; 10 nucleotides line up with TRBD2. The V gene end was trimmed by 5 bases and the J gene end by 0 bases; junction bases not matched to a gene: 4. The CDR3 has 15 amino acids. CDR1 is SGHVS, CDR2 FQNEAQ, per germline. CDR3 amino acids: CASSGLAVSSYEQYF. CDR3 DNA sequence: TGTGCCAGCAGCGGACTAGCGGTGAGCTCCTACGAGCAGTACTTC.

The chain joins TRBV19 to TRBJ2-1, with D unclear. Germline V gene sequence: CDR1 LNHDA, CDR2 SQIVND (reference sequence). V gave up 7 bases and J gave up 3 bases, with 7 bases separating them. The CDR3 spans 12 residues. For the CDR3, the DNA is TGTGCCAGTAAGAGAGGCTACAATGAGCAGTTCTTC. This gives the protein CASKRGYNEQFF.

This clone was seen a few times. The rearrangement joins TRBV19 to TRBJ1-5; 7 bases align to TRBD1. V was clipped by 3 bases and J by 3 bases; unmatched bases: 8. The CDR3 has 16 amino acids. The germline V gene encodes CDR1 LNHDA and CDR2 SQIVND (reference sequence). The CDR3 nucleotides read TGTGCCAGTAGTATGTACCCGGGACAGTTCAATCAGCCCCAGCATTTT. As protein: CASSMYPGQFNQPQHF.

V gene TRBV5-4 combines with J gene TRBJ2-7; tentatively, D is TRBD1 or TRBD2 (5 bases each). The CDR3 has 16 residues. CDR1 is SGHNT, CDR2 YYREEE, per germline (reference sequence). Between the trimmed V and J ends, which lost 0 bases and 0 bases, there was a span of 13 bases. CDR3 nucleotides: TGTGCCAGCAGCTTGGGAGGGGCCAAGGGCTCCTACGAGCAGTACTTC. Translated, it gives CASSLGGAKGSYEQYF.

J is TRBJ2-5 and V is TRBV6-1, with D uncertain. The ends were cut back, 6 bases at V and 8 bases at J, with 13 bases in the middle. CDR1 MNHNS and CDR2 SASEGT come from the germline V gene. The CDR3 length is 12 residues. The CDR3 nucleotides are TGTGCCAGCAGAGTGATAGGTGAAACCCAGTACTTC. Amino acids: CASRVIGETQYF.

The chain has TRBV2 and TRBJ1-5, with TRBD1 identical over 12 bases. The CDR3 runs 18 residues. Losses at the gene ends were 7 bases for V and 1 base for J; bases not matched to a gene: 11. The V gene's germline CDR1 is SNHLY and CDR2 FYNNEI. The CDR3 DNA reads TGTGCCAGCACCACCCGGGACAGGGGGCCTAGGAGCAATCAGCCCCAGCATTTT. Protein sequence: CASTTRDRGPRSNQPQHF.

The chain links TRBV2 to TRBJ2-3; D may be TRBD1 or TRBD2 (5 bases each). The CDR3 loop spans 18 amino acids. The V gene's germline CDR1 is SNHLY and CDR2 FYNNEI. Trimming removed 3 bases from V and 0 bases from J, with 19 bases in between. CDR3 bases: TGTGCCAGCAGTGATAATGGGGCCGGGACGAGGAGCACAGATACGCAGTATTTT. Encoded protein: CASSDNGAGTRSTDTQYF. Using reference TRBV2 and TRBJ2-3 for the parts outside the CDR3, the full variable domain is EPEVTQTPSHQVTQMGQEVILRCVPISNHLYFYWYRQILGQKVEFLVSFYNNEISEKSEIFDDQFSVERPDGSNFTLKIRSTKLEDSAMYFCASSDNGAGTRSTDTQYFGPGTRLTVL.

V usage is TRBV5-1 and J usage is TRBJ2-2; D gene unclear. Germline V CDR1 and CDR2: SGHRS, YFSETQ. The CDR3 length is 13 residues. The ends were cut back, 0 bases at V and 8 bases at J, with 8 bases in the middle. The CDR3 spells CASSLVERGELFF. In DNA form, the CDR3 reads TGCGCCAGCAGCTTGGTGGAGAGAGGGGAGCTGTTTTTT.

The chain joins TRBV9 to TRBJ1-2; D is perhaps TRBD1 (5 bases). The CDR3 sequence is 14 residues long. Germline V gene lookup returns CDR1 SGDLS and CDR2 YYNGEE. Trimming took 0 bases from V and 1 from J, leaving 7 bases between them. The DNA for the CDR3 is TGTGCCAGCAGCGTAGCCCAGGGTAACTATGGCTACACCTTC. This codes for CASSVAQGNYGYTF. Drawing the rest from reference TRBV9 and TRBJ1-2, the complete variable domain is DSGVTQTPKHLITATGQRVTLRCSPRSGDLSVYWYQQSLDQGLQFLIQYYNGEERAKGNILERFSAQQFPDLHSELNLSSLELGDSALYFCASSVAQGNYGYTFGSGTRLTVV.

CDR3 amino acids: CASSLLPGHSGANVLTF. DNA of the CDR3: TGTGCCAGCAGCTTATTGCCGGGCCACTCTGGGGCCAACGTCCTGACTTTC. The chain uses TRBV7-6 and TRBJ2-6; D unclear. Germline lookup yields CDR1 SGHVS and CDR2 FNYEAQ. The CDR3 length is 17 residues. V lost 2 bases and J lost 0, with 11 bases in between.

Sample share makes this clone medium-sized. This sequence joins TRBV5-1 and TRBJ2-2; D is possibly TRBD1 or TRBD2 (5 bases each). The V end lost 0 bases, the J end lost 3 bases, and 18 bases lay between the germline ends. This CDR3 spans 18 amino acids. Germline assignment: CDR1 SGHRS and CDR2 YFSETQ. The CDR3 loop reads CASSLGSGTGFDTGELFF. As DNA, the CDR3 is TGCGCCAGCAGCTTGGGATCCGGGACCGGGTTTGACACCGGGGAGCTGTTTTTT.

The chain carries TRBV6-6 and TRBJ1-2; 8 bases line up with TRBD1. V gave up 7 bases and J gave up 8 bases; unmatched junction bases: 9. CDR1 is MNHNY and CDR2 is SVGAGI in the germline V gene (reference sequence). CDR3 length: 13 amino acids. This CDR3 is CASIPDRGQGYTF. The CDR3 coding sequence is TGTGCCAGCATCCCCGACAGGGGACAAGGCTACACCTTC.

V gene TRBV9 combines with J gene TRBJ2-2; D might be TRBD1 or TRBD2, each matching 5 bases. The CDR3 runs to 16 residues. Trimming took 4 bases from V and 5 from J, leaving 18 bases between them. CDR1 is SGDLS and CDR2 is YYNGEE in the germline V gene. The CDR3 nucleotides are TGTGCCAGCAGCCCTAGGGGCAGGGAGAGAACCGGGGAGCTGTTTTTT. This sequence encodes CASSPRGRERTGELFF.

The chain joins TRBV7-9 to TRBJ1-3; D is unresolved. CDR3 length: 10 residues. Germline loops: CDR1 SEHNR, CDR2 FQNEAQ (reference sequence). V lost 5 bases to trimming and J lost 9 bases, with 5 bases between them. CDR3 residues: CASSQATIYF. CDR3 bases: TGTGCCAGCAGCCAGGCCACCATATATTTT.

The rearrangement links TRBV28 to TRBJ2-1, with D perhaps matching TRBD2 (6 bases). Trimming shortened V by 4 bases and J by 7 bases, and 14 bases separated the two germline ends. This CDR3 has 14 residues. CDR1 is MDHEN and CDR2 is SYDVKM in the germline V gene. CDR3 sequence (DNA): TGTGCCAGCAGTTCCCATGGAGGGCCGAATGAGCAGTTCTTC. It codes for CASSSHGGPNEQFF.